One and the same sample provided the 13 T cell receptor beta chains below, sequenced in a study of long-term antiretroviral therapy in people with HIV. They ran version v3.0 of the immunoSEQ assay at survey level. TCRdb's copy holds only in-frame clones and misses some; the assay was immunoSEQ multiplex PCR. The table has 19,000 or so clones, 81% seen once; the top ten hold approximately 9%. The starting material was unsorted PBMCs, obtained 0.3 years before starting antiretroviral therapy. These receptors were taken from a man aged 45-65 years with HIV.

V gene TRBV28 combines with J gene TRBJ1-2, with a possible D match to TRBD1 (6 bases). The V end lost 7 bases, the J end lost 3 bases, and 18 bases lay between the germline ends. In germline, CDR1 is MDHEN, CDR2 SYDVKM. This CDR3 comprises 15 residues. CDR3 sequence: CASTPSWGADYGYTF. The CDR3 DNA reads TGTGCCAGCACCCCGTCTTGGGGGGCAGACTATGGCTACACCTTC.

The V and J genes are TRBV7-8 and TRBJ2-6; D gene ambiguous. The CDR3 spans 13 residues. Germline CDR1 and CDR2: SGHVS and FQNEAQ. V was trimmed by 1 base and J by 3 bases, leaving 1 base between them. The CDR3 coding sequence is TGTGCCAGCAGCTTAGGTGGGGCCAACGTCCTGACTTTC. This translates into CASSLGGANVLTF. Filled out from reference TRBV7-8 and TRBJ2-6, the complete variable domain reads GAGVSQSPRYKVAKRGQDVALRCDPISGHVSLFWYQQALGQGPEFLTYFQNEAQLDKSGLPSDRFFAERPEGSVSTLKIQRTQQEDSAVYLCASSLGGANVLTFGAGSRLTVL.

This chain connects TRBV12-5 to TRBJ2-7; D is uncertain. V was pared by 5 bases and J by 4 bases, with 15 bases between. CDR1 and CDR2 (germline): LGHNT, FRNRAP. The CDR3 extends over 14 amino acids. The CDR3 region is CASGAFGRGYEQYF. Written as DNA, the CDR3 is TGTGCTAGTGGTGCCTTTGGGCGCGGATACGAGCAGTACTTC.

V and J are TRBV11-2 and TRBJ2-7; the D gene could be TRBD1 or TRBD2 (6 bases each). Germline assignment: CDR1 SGHAT and CDR2 FQNNGV. Trimming took 1 base from V and 6 from J, leaving 10 bases between them. There are 13 residues in the CDR3. The chain's CDR3 is CASSLGGGREQYF. CDR3 in DNA: TGTGCCAGCAGCTTAGGAGGGGGGCGCGAGCAGTACTTC. Variable domain in full (rest from reference TRBV11-2 and TRBJ2-7): EAGVAQSPRYKIIEKRQSVAFWCNPISGHATLYWYQQILGQGPKLLIQFQNNGVVDDSQLPKDRFSAERLKGVDSTLKIQPAKLEDSAVYLCASSLGGGREQYFGPGTRLTVT.

This sequence joins TRBV6-1 and TRBJ2-1; TRBD1 might be the D (5 bases). From germline, CDR1 is MNHNS and CDR2 SASEGT. This CDR3 is built from 11 residues. The V end was cut by 7 bases, the J end by 14 bases, with 15 bases between. The CDR3 sequence: CASTGHAGEFF. The CDR3 DNA follows: TGTGCCAGCACCGGACATGCTGGGGAGTTCTTC.

The chain has TRBV27 and TRBJ2-7; 7 nucleotides agree with TRBD1. There are 14 residues in the CDR3. V shed 6 bases and J 4 bases; nucleotides not matched to a gene: 9. From germline, CDR1 is MNHEY and CDR2 SMNVEV (reference sequence). The CDR3 coding sequence is TGTGCCAGCAGACCTAACGGCAGGGGGTACGAGCAGTACTTC. Translated, it gives CASRPNGRGYEQYF.

This clone was seen a single time. V gene TRBV6-5 combines with J gene TRBJ1-2, with D possibly matching TRBD1 (6 bases). V was pared by 6 bases and J by 2 bases, with 10 bases between. Germline CDR1 is MNHEY and CDR2 is SVGAGI. The CDR3 loop spans 13 amino acids. The DNA for the CDR3 is TGTGCCAGCAGCCGGACAGAAAACTATGGCTACACCTTC. It codes for CASSRTENYGYTF.

This sequence joins TRBV28 and TRBJ1-2, with a weak D call TRBD1 (5 bases). Germline CDR1 and CDR2: MDHEN and SYDVKM. The V end was cut by 5 bases, the J end by 5 bases, with 12 bases between. The CDR3 runs to 13 residues. CDR3 loop: CASSEGLEYGYTF. The CDR3 DNA reads as TGTGCCAGCAGTGAGGGGTTGGAGTATGGCTACACCTTC.

The chain employs TRBV20-1 and TRBJ1-1; TRBD1 aligns across 8 bases. V dropped 3 bases and J dropped 11; count of bases not matched to a gene: 5. The CDR3 contains 11 residues. In germline, CDR1 is DFQATT, CDR2 SNEGSKA (reference sequence). This chain's CDR3 is CSARADREAFF. In nucleotides, the CDR3 is TGCAGTGCTAGGGCGGACAGGGAGGCTTTCTTT.

The chain combines TRBV27 with TRBJ2-3; TRBD1 agrees at 8 bases. J was trimmed by 6 bases and V by 1 base; bases with no gene match: 12. This CDR3 comprises 17 residues. In germline, CDR1 is MNHEY, CDR2 SMNVEV (reference sequence). CDR3 amino acids: CASSLLMGQVLVDTQYF. The CDR3 coding sequence is TGTGCCAGCAGTTTATTGATGGGACAGGTCTTAGTCGATACGCAGTATTTT.

In its sample, this clone was seen once. The gene calls are TRBV6-1 and TRBJ1-1, with TRBD1 matching over 9 bases. After removal of 4 bases from V and 3 bases from J, the junction contained 6 bases not matched to a gene. The CDR3 is 15 amino acids. Germline CDR1 reads MNHNS; CDR2 reads SASEGT. CDR3 nucleotide sequence: TGTGCCAGCAGTGGAAAGGGGACAGGGTACACTGAAGCTTTCTTT. Amino acids: CASSGKGTGYTEAFF.

The V and J genes are TRBV4-3 and TRBJ1-6, with D perhaps matching TRBD1 (6 bases). Germline V gene data show CDR1 as LGHNA and CDR2 as YSLEER. The V end lost 0 bases, the J end lost 8 bases, and 20 bases lay between the germline ends. This CDR3 spans 18 amino acids. The CDR3: CASSQDLDRRPIDSPLHF. CDR3 bases: TGCGCCAGCAGCCAAGACCTAGACAGGCGACCGATAGATTCACCCCTCCACTTT.

The rearrangement uses TRBV9 and TRBJ1-2; no firm D call. The CDR3 consists of 14 residues. The V end lost 3 bases, the J end lost 4 bases, and 13 bases lay between the germline ends. Germline assignment: CDR1 SGDLS and CDR2 YYNGEE. The CDR3 loop reads CASSAPQKPYGYTF. The CDR3 DNA reads TGTGCCAGCAGCGCCCCACAGAAGCCCTATGGCTACACCTTC.